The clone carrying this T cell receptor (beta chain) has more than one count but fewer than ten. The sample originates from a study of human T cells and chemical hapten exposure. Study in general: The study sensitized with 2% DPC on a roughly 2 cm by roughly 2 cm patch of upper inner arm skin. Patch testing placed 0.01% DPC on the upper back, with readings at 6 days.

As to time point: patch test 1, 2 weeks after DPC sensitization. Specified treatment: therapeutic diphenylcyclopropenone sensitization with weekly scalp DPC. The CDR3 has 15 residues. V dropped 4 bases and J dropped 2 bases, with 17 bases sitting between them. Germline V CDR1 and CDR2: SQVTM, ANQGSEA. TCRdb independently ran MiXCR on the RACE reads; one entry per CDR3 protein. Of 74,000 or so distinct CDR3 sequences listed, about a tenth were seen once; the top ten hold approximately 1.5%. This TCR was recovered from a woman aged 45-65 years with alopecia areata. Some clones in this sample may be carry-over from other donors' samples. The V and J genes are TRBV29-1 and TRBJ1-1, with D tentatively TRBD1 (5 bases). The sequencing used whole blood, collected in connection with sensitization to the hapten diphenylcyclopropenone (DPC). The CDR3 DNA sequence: TGCAGCGTTGCTTATAGGCCAGGGAGAAACACTGAAGCTTTCTTT. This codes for CSVAYRPGRNTEAFF. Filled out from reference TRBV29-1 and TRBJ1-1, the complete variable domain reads SAVISQKPSRDICQRGTSLTIQCQVDSQVTMMFWYRQQPGQSLTLIATANQGSEATYESGFVIDKFPISRPNLTFSTLTVSNMSPEDSSIYLCSVAYRPGRNTEAFFGQGTRLTVV.